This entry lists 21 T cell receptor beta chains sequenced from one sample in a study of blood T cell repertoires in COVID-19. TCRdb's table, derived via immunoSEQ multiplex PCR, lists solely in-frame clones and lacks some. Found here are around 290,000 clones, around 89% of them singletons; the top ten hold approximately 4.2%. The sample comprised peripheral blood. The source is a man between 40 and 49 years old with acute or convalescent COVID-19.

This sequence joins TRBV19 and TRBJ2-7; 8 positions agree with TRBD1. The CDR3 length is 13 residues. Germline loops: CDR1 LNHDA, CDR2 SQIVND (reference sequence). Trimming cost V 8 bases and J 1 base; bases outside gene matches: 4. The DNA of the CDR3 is TGTGCCAGTTCTGGACAGGGTTCCTACGAGCAGTACTTC. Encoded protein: CASSGQGSYEQYF.

The CDR3 coding sequence is TGTGCCAGCAGTCCGATATTGACGGGACACCTTAGCAATCAGCCCCAGCATTTT. Translation gives CASSPILTGHLSNQPQHF. The chain combines TRBV27 with TRBJ1-5; TRBD1 might be the D (6 bases). Between the trimmed V and J ends, which lost 5 bases and 0 bases, there was a span of 20 bases. The CDR3 consists of 18 residues. In germline, CDR1 is MNHEY, CDR2 SMNVEV (reference sequence).

The CDR3 nucleotides are TGTGCAAGTCGCCCCATCCCGGGACAGGTAAACACCGGGGAGCTGTTTTTT. As protein: CASRPIPGQVNTGELFF. The chain carries TRBV12-2 and TRBJ2-2; TRBD1 was called by the table and not checked on the DNA. TRBV12-2 corresponds to a pseudogene. The CDR3 has 17 residues.

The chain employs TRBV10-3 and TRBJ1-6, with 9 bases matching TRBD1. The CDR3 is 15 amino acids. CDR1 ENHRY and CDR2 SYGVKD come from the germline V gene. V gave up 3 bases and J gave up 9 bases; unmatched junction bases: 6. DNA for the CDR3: TGTGCCATCAGTGACCACCGGGACAGGGTTTCACCCCTCCACTTT. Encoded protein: CAISDHRDRVSPLHF.

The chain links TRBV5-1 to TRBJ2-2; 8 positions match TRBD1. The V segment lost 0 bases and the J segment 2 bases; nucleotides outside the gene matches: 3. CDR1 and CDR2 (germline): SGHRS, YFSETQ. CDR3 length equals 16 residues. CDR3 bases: TGCGCCAGCAGCTTGGGACAGGGGATCAACACCGGGGAGCTGTTTTTT. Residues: CASSLGQGINTGELFF.

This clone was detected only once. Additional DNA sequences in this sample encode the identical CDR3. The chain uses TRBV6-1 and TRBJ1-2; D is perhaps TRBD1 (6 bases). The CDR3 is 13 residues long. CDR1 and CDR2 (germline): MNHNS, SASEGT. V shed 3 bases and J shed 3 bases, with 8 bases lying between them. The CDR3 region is CASSEAGDYGYTF. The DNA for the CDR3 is TGTGCCAGCAGTGAGGCAGGGGACTATGGCTACACCTTC.

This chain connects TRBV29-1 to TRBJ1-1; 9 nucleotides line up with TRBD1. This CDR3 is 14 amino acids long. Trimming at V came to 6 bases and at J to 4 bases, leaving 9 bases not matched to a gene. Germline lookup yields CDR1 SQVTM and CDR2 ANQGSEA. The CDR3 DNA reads TGCAGCGTGGATCCGACAGGGGGTGGCACTGAAGCTTTCTTT. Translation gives CSVDPTGGGTEAFF.

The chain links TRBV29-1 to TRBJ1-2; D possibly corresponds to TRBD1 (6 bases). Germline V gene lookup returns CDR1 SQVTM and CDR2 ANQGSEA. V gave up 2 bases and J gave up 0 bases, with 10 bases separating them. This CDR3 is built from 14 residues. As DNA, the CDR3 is TGCAGCGTTGAACGACAGGATGCTAACTATGGCTACACCTTC. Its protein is CSVERQDANYGYTF. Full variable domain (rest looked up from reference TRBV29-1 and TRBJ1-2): SAVISQKPSRDICQRGTSLTIQCQVDSQVTMMFWYRQQPGQSLTLIATANQGSEATYESGFVIDKFPISRPNLTFSTLTVSNMSPEDSSIYLCSVERQDANYGYTFGSGTRLTVV.

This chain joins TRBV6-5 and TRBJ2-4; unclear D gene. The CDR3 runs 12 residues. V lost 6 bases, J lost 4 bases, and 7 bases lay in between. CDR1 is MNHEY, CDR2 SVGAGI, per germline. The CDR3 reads CASSSRKNIQYF. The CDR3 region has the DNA TGTGCCAGCAGCAGCAGGAAAAACATTCAGTACTTC.

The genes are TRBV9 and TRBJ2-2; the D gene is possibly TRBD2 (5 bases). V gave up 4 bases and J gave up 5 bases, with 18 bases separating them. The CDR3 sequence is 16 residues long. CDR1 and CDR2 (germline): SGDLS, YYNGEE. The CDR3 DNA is TGTGCCAGCAGCCCACGCGAGGCCCCGGGGACCGGGGAGCTGTTTTTT. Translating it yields CASSPREAPGTGELFF.

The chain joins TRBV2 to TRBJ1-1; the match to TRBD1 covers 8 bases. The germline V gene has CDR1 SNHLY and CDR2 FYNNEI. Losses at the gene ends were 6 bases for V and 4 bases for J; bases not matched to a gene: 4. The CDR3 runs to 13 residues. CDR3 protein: CASRGQGFTEAFF. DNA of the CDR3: TGTGCCAGCAGAGGACAGGGTTTCACTGAAGCTTTCTTT.

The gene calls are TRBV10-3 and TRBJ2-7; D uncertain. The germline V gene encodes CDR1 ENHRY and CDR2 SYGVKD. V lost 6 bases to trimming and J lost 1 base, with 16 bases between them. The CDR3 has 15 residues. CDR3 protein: CAISSVAGLSYEQYF. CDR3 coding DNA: TGTGCCATCAGCTCCGTGGCAGGCCTATCCTACGAGCAGTACTTC.

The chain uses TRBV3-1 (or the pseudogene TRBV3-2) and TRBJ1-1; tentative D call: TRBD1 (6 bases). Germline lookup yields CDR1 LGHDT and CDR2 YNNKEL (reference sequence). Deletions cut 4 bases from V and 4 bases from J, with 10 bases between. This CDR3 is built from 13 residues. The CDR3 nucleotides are TGTGCCAGCAGCCCCAGGACAGTCACTGAAGCTTTCTTT. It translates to CASSPRTVTEAFF.

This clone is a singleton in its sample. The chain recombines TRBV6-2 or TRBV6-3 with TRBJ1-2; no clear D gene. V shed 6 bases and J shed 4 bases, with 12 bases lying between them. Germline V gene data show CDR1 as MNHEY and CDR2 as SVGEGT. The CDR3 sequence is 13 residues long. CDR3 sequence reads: CASSRGGVYGYTF. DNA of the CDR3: TGTGCCAGCAGCAGAGGTGGAGTCTATGGCTACACCTTC.

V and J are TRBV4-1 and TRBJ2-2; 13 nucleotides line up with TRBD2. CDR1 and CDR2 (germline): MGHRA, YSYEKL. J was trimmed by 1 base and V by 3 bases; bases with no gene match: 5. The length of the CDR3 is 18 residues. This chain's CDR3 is CASSHKLAGGLNTGELFF. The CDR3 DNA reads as TGCGCCAGCAGCCATAAACTAGCGGGGGGGCTGAACACCGGGGAGCTGTTTTTT.

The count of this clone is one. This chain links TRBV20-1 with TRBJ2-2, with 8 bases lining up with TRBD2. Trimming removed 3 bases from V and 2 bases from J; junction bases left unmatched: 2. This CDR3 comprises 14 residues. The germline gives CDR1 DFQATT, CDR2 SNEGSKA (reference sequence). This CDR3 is CSASRGGNTGELFF. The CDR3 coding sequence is TGCAGTGCTAGTCGGGGGGGCAACACCGGGGAGCTGTTTTTT.

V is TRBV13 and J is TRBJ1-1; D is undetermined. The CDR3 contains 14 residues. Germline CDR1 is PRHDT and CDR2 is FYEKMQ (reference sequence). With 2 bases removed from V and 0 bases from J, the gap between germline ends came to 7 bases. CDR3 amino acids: CASSLSRLNTEAFF. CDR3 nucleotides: TGTGCCAGCAGCTTAAGTCGGTTGAACACTGAAGCTTTCTTT.

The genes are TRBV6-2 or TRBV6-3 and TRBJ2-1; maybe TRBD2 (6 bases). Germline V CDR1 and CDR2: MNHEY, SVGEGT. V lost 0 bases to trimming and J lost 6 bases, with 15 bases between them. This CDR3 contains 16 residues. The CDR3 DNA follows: TGTGCCAGCAGTTACTCCCCCGGGACTTACTCCAATGAGCAGTTCTTC. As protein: CASSYSPGTYSNEQFF.

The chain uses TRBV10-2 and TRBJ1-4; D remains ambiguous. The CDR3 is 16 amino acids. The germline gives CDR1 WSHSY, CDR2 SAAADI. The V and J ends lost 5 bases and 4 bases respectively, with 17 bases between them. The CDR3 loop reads CASSQSSAGVNEKLFF. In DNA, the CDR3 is TGCGCCAGCAGTCAATCTTCGGCGGGCGTTAATGAAAAACTGTTTTTT.

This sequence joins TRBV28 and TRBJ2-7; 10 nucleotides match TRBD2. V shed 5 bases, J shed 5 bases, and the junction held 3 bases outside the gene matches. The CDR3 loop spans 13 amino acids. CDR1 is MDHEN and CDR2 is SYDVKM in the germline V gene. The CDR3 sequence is CASSLTSGDEQYF. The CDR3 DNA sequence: TGTGCCAGCAGTCTCACTAGCGGGGACGAGCAGTACTTC.

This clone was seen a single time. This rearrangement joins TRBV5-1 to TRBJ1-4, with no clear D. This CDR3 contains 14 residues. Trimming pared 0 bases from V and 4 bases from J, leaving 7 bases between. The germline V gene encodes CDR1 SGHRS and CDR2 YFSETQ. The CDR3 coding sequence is TGCGCCAGCAGCTTGGACAATCATAATGAAAAACTGTTTTTT. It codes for CASSLDNHNEKLFF. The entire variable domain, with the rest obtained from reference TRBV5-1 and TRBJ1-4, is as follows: KAGVTQTPRYLIKTRGQQVTLSCSPISGHRSVSWYQQTPGQGLQFLFEYFSETQRNKGNFPGRFSGRQFSNSRSEMNVSTLELGDSALYLCASSLDNHNEKLFFGSGTQLSVL.